The clone carrying this TCR beta chain was seen a few times. No antigen is known for it. TCRdb keeps only in-frame clones here, not all; method: immunoSEQ multiplex PCR. The sample includes tens of thousands of clones, roughly 82% of them seen just once. These data originate in a study of OX40 agonist ivuxolimab in advanced cancers. General study results and limits: Both blood CD4+ and CD8+ T cells showed clonal growth by week 6 at 0.1 to 3.0 mg/kg. Antigens targeted by the expanded peripheral T cells were not determined.

This CDR3 is built from 13 residues. The germline gives CDR1 LNHDA, CDR2 SQIVND (reference sequence). V was trimmed by 3 bases and J by 4 bases, leaving 4 bases between them. The chain combines TRBV19 with TRBJ1-6; D is unclear. This TCR was sampled from an adult with an advanced solid tumor such as melanoma, head and neck, liver or kidney cancer. Sample: CD4+ or CD8+ T cells sorted from blood, taken in a trial of the OX40 agonist ivuxolimab. In nucleotides, the CDR3 is TGTGCCAGTAGTATGGAGTATAATTCACCCCTCCACTTT. This sequence encodes CASSMEYNSPLHF. The full variable domain, in which reference TRBV19 and TRBJ1-6 provide the parts outside the CDR3, is DGGITQSPKYLFRKEGQNVTLSCEQNLNHDAMYWYRQDPGQGLRLIYYSQIVNDFQKGDIAEGYSVSREKKESFPLTVTSAQKNPTAFYLCASSMEYNSPLHFGNGTRLTVT.